The 30 T cell receptor beta chains below all came from one sample that was sequenced in a study of cytomegalovirus exposure and HLA in healthy donors. A multiplex PCR was run with 60 Vbeta primers and 13 Jbeta primers. TCRdb's copy holds only in-frame clones and misses some; the assay was immunoSEQ multiplex PCR. The data contain tens of thousands of clones, just over 65% of them singletons. Sequencing was performed on PBMCs. These receptors were obtained from a man aged 25-45 years in good health and CMV-seronegative.

The V gene is TRBV28, the J gene TRBJ1-5, with 11 nucleotides matching TRBD1. The V and J ends lost 7 bases and 2 bases, in that order; junction bases with no gene match: 7. This CDR3 region has 16 residues. The germline V gene encodes CDR1 MDHEN and CDR2 SYDVKM. CDR3 nucleotides: TGTGCCAGCACCCGGACAGGGGGCGCGGGCAATCAGCCCCAGCATTTT. This gives the protein CASTRTGGAGNQPQHF.

The genes are TRBV5-1 and TRBJ2-2; TRBD1 matches at 7 bases. Germline V gene data show CDR1 as SGHRS and CDR2 as YFSETQ. CDR3 length: 14 amino acids. With 7 bases clipped from V and 6 bases from J, the junction kept 9 bases outside the gene matches. The DNA for the CDR3 is TGCGCCAGCGCGAAAGGGACAGTTCCCGGGGAGCTGTTTTTT. Translation gives CASAKGTVPGELFF.

This clone was seen only a few times. The chain uses TRBV5-1 and TRBJ2-5; no firm D call. The J call may be incorrect, as the DNA end agrees better with TRBJ2-7. CDR1 SGHRS and CDR2 YFSETQ come from the germline V gene. The CDR3 contains 11 residues. Written as DNA, the CDR3 is TGCGCCAGCAGCTTGGAGTACGAGCAGTACTTC. Amino acids: CASSLEYEQYF.

This chain uses TRBV5-6 with TRBJ1-1; D is perhaps TRBD1 (5 bases). The CDR3 length is 15 residues. Germline loops: CDR1 SGHDT, CDR2 YYEEEE. V was clipped by 4 bases and J by 3 bases, with 16 bases between them. The CDR3 nucleotides are TGTGCCAGCAGCATACCCAGGGTTACCCACACTGAAGCTTTCTTT. This gives the protein CASSIPRVTHTEAFF. The full variable domain, its missing parts supplied by reference TRBV5-6 and TRBJ1-1, is DAGVTQSPTHLIKTRGQQVTLRCSPKSGHDTVSWYQQALGQGPQFIFQYYEEEERQRGNFPDRFSGHQFPNYSSELNVNALLLGDSALYLCASSIPRVTHTEAFFGQGTRLTVV.

The gene calls are TRBV27 and TRBJ2-2; D possibly corresponds to TRBD2 (5 bases). Trimming left V 5 bases short and J 4 bases short, with 17 bases between. Germline CDR1 MNHEY, CDR2 SMNVEV (reference sequence). The CDR3 is 16 amino acids. CDR3 sequence reads: CASSADTTAGTGELFF. CDR3 sequence (DNA): TGTGCCAGCAGTGCCGACACCACCGCGGGCACCGGGGAGCTGTTTTTT.

This clone was counted between two and nine times. The rearrangement joins TRBV2 to TRBJ1-1; 8 nucleotides line up with TRBD1. CDR1 SNHLY and CDR2 FYNNEI come from the germline V gene. The length of the CDR3 is 13 residues. Germline trimming cut 7 bases from V and 1 base from J; bases unmatched to any gene: 2. CDR3 in amino acids: CASKGTGNTEAFF. The CDR3 DNA reads TGTGCCAGCAAGGGGACAGGGAACACTGAAGCTTTCTTT.

V and J are TRBV27 and TRBJ1-2, with TRBD1 matching over 8 bases. The CDR3 has 14 amino acids. After removal of 5 bases from V and 6 bases from J, the junction contained 8 bases not matched to a gene. CDR1 and CDR2 from the germline V gene are MNHEY and SMNVEV (reference sequence). The CDR3 reads CASSLFPGQDGYTF. CDR3 in DNA: TGTGCCAGCAGTCTCTTTCCGGGACAGGATGGCTACACCTTC.

The chain recombines TRBV11-3 with TRBJ2-2; 8 nucleotides line up with TRBD2. With 3 bases clipped from V and 6 bases from J, the junction kept 0 bases outside the gene matches. CDR3 size: 13 residues. Germline loops: CDR1 SGHNT, CDR2 YENEEA. CDR3 DNA sequence: TGTGCCAGCAGCTTCGGGGGGGCCGGGGAGCTGTTTTTT. The encoded protein is CASSFGGAGELFF.

This rearrangement joins TRBV28 to TRBJ1-2; D is ambiguous. Per germline, CDR1 MDHEN and CDR2 SYDVKM. V was cut by 2 bases and J by 0 bases, with 4 bases left in between. The CDR3 is 13 residues long. This chain's CDR3 is CASSLVSNYGYTF. CDR3 in DNA: TGTGCCAGCAGTTTAGTATCTAACTATGGCTACACCTTC.

The genes are TRBV25-1 and TRBJ2-1; a weak D match, TRBD1 (6 bases). V gave up 10 bases and J gave up 2 bases, with 18 bases separating them. The CDR3 is made up of 15 amino acids. Per the germline V gene, CDR1 is MGHDK and CDR2 is SYGVNS. DNA for the CDR3: TGTGCCACCAAGGACAGTAACAACCCCTACAATGAGCAGTTCTTC. Translation gives CATKDSNNPYNEQFF. Full variable domain (rest looked up from reference TRBV25-1 and TRBJ2-1): EADIYQTPRYLVIGTGKKITLECSQTMGHDKMYWYQQDPGMELHLIHYSYGVNSTEKGDLSSESTVSRIRTEHFPLTLESARPSHTSQYLCATKDSNNPYNEQFFGPGTRLTVL.

This clone was counted a few times. The J gene is TRBJ2-7, the V gene TRBV5-6, with D perhaps matching TRBD2 (7 bases). The V end lost 5 bases, the J end lost 7 bases, and 22 bases lay between the germline ends. Germline CDR1 reads SGHDT; CDR2 reads YYEEEE. This CDR3 comprises 15 residues. DNA for the CDR3: TGTGCCAGCAGTCTACAAGGGGGGGGAACGGGGGAGCAGTACTTC. Protein product: CASSLQGGGTGEQYF.

This sequence joins TRBV28 and TRBJ2-5; 11 bases match TRBD2. This CDR3 spans 13 amino acids. CDR1 is MDHEN and CDR2 is SYDVKM in the germline V gene. J lost 3 bases, V lost 7 bases, and 1 base had no gene match. CDR3 sequence: CASKLAGEETQYF. Here the CDR3 DNA reads TGTGCCAGCAAACTAGCGGGAGAAGAGACCCAGTACTTC.

V is TRBV10-3 and J is TRBJ2-1; D is ambiguous. This CDR3 spans 18 amino acids. V lost 0 bases, J lost 7 bases, and 22 bases lay in between. Per germline, CDR1 ENHRY and CDR2 SYGVKD. In DNA form, the CDR3 reads TGTGCCATCAGTGAGTCATTTTATAGCCAACCTTCTGATAATGAGCAGTTCTTC. It encodes CAISESFYSQPSDNEQFF.

On this clone itself: At one of its ends the junction is not consistent with the germline gene, which may arise from a read error. The genes are TRBV19 and TRBJ1-5; D is unresolved. This CDR3 comprises 15 residues. Germline CDR1 reads LNHDA; CDR2 reads SQIVND (reference sequence). This chain's CDR3 is CASSPEEGGPAEAGF. The CDR3 DNA follows: TGTGCCAGTAGTCCCGAGGAGGGAGGTCCGGCGGAGGCAGGTTTT. Full variable domain (missing parts from reference TRBV19 and TRBJ1-5): DGGITQSPKYLFRKEGQNVTLSCEQNLNHDAMYWYRQDPGQGLRLIYYSQIVNDFQKGDIAEGYSVSREKKESFPLTVTSAQKNPTAFYLCASSPEEGGPAEAGFGDGTRLSIL.

The chain links TRBV2 to TRBJ2-2; TRBD2 matches at 7 bases. J gave up 1 base and V 8 bases, and 4 bases lay outside the gene matches. The germline V gene encodes CDR1 SNHLY and CDR2 FYNNEI. This CDR3 has 14 amino acids. CDR3 sequence (DNA): TGTGCCAGCGGCAGGACTAGGAACACCGGGGAGCTGTTTTTT. This sequence encodes CASGRTRNTGELFF.

This clone was counted a few times. CDR3 in amino acids: CASSKGQLVYGYTF. DNA for the CDR3: TGTGCCAGCAGCAAGGGACAGTTGGTTTATGGCTACACCTTC. The chain has TRBV14 and TRBJ1-2; TRBD1 matches 7 bases. Trimming removed 5 bases from V and 5 bases from J; junction bases left unmatched: 8. CDR1 is SGHDN and CDR2 is FVKESK in the germline V gene. This CDR3 has 14 amino acids.

V is TRBV7-3 and J is TRBJ1-1; D uncertain. CDR3 length equals 12 residues. V lost 4 bases and J 8 bases, leaving 11 bases between the germline ends. Germline V gene sequence: CDR1 SGHTA, CDR2 FQGTGA. The CDR3 bases are TGTGCCAGCAGCTCCTATGCGGGGGAAGCTTTCTTT. Its translation is CASSSYAGEAFF. Drawing the rest from reference TRBV7-3 and TRBJ1-1, the complete variable domain is GAGVSQTPSNKVTEKGKYVELRCDPISGHTALYWYRQSLGQGPEFLIYFQGTGAADDSGLPNDRFFAVRPEGSVSTLKIQRTERGDSAVYLCASSSYAGEAFFGQGTRLTVV.

The chain carries TRBV5-6 and TRBJ1-1; D possibly corresponds to TRBD1 (5 bases). CDR3 size: 12 residues. CDR1 SGHDT and CDR2 YYEEEE come from the germline V gene. V was pared by 0 bases and J by 9 bases, with 9 bases between. CDR3 DNA: TGTGCCAGCAGCTTGGGTGGGGCTCAAGCTTTCTTT. It is translated as CASSLGGAQAFF.

The rearrangement links TRBV28 to TRBJ1-6; the D gene is possibly TRBD1 (6 bases). The CDR3 has 19 residues. Germline assignment: CDR1 MDHEN and CDR2 SYDVKM. Trimming shortened V by 4 bases and J by 3 bases, and 22 bases separated the two germline ends. This CDR3 reads CASSSLTGQTLYYNSPLHF. The CDR3 DNA follows: TGTGCCAGCAGTTCCCTAACCGGACAGACATTATACTATAATTCACCCCTCCACTTT.

The rearrangement uses TRBV29-1 and TRBJ1-1; 9 bases are a match to TRBD1. V lost 3 bases to trimming and J lost 4 bases; unmatched junction nucleotides: 6. This CDR3 has 14 residues. CDR1 is SQVTM, CDR2 ANQGSEA, per germline. The CDR3 DNA reads as TGCAGCGTTGAGGGACAGGGCTGGTTCACTGAAGCTTTCTTT. It codes for CSVEGQGWFTEAFF.

This sequence joins TRBV7-9 and TRBJ2-1; 8 bases are shared with TRBD1. V shed 5 bases and J 6 bases; nucleotides not matched to a gene: 3. From germline, CDR1 is SEHNR and CDR2 FQNEAQ (reference sequence). The CDR3 consists of 13 residues. The CDR3 is CASSLDRANEQFF. As DNA, the CDR3 is TGTGCCAGCAGCCTGGACAGGGCCAATGAGCAGTTCTTC.

The rearrangement joins TRBV30 to TRBJ1-6; 8 bases map to TRBD1. The germline CDR1 and CDR2 sequences are GTSNPN and SVGIG (reference sequence). The CDR3 length is 14 residues. Trimming removed 5 bases from V and 8 bases from J; junction bases left unmatched: 8. The CDR3 sequence: CAWESTGVDSPLHF. The CDR3 region has the DNA TGTGCCTGGGAGTCGACAGGGGTGGATTCACCCCTCCACTTT.

A few counts support this clone. The chain links TRBV10-3 to TRBJ1-1; D is undetermined. The CDR3 totals 13 residues. The ends were cut back, 8 bases at V and 4 bases at J, with 14 bases in the middle. Per the germline V gene, CDR1 is ENHRY and CDR2 is SYGVKD. CDR3: CAISPGRGTEAFF. CDR3 DNA: TGTGCCATCTCCCCCGGACGGGGCACTGAAGCTTTCTTT.

This clone has only a few counts. The J gene is TRBJ2-7, the V gene TRBV5-1, with a tentative D call TRBD1 (6 bases). Trimming removed 4 bases at V and 2 bases at J, with 16 bases between. Germline values: CDR1 SGHRS, CDR2 YFSETQ. This CDR3 spans 15 amino acids. The CDR3 here is CASSGTGTLTYEQYF. DNA of the CDR3: TGCGCCAGCAGCGGGACCGGGACACTAACCTACGAGCAGTACTTC. The whole variable domain, remainder taken from reference TRBV5-1 and TRBJ2-7, is KAGVTQTPRYLIKTRGQQVTLSCSPISGHRSVSWYQQTPGQGLQFLFEYFSETQRNKGNFPGRFSGRQFSNSRSEMNVSTLELGDSALYLCASSGTGTLTYEQYFGPGTRLTVT.

This clone was seen only a few times. The chain uses TRBV19 and TRBJ1-2; TRBD1 matches 8 bases. With V trimmed by 1 base and J by 4 bases, 5 bases remained unmatched. There are 15 residues in the CDR3. CDR1 is LNHDA, CDR2 SQIVND, per germline (reference sequence). The CDR3 reads CASSIGTGWFYGYTF. The CDR3 DNA reads TGTGCCAGTAGTATAGGGACAGGGTGGTTCTATGGCTACACCTTC.

V usage is TRBV4-1 and J usage is TRBJ2-7; the match to TRBD2 covers 7 bases. Germline CDR1 reads MGHRA; CDR2 reads YSYEKL. The CDR3 totals 13 residues. Trimming cost V 1 base and J 6 bases; bases outside gene matches: 3. As DNA, the CDR3 is TGCGCCAGCAGCCAAGTAGGCGGGGGCGAGCAGTACTTC. Translation: CASSQVGGGEQYF.

This clone was recorded once. J is TRBJ2-1 and V is TRBV28; TRBD2 agrees at 10 bases. The CDR3 covers 14 residues. V trimming: 5 bases; J trimming: 5 bases; junction bases outside the gene matches: 3. Germline V lookup: CDR1 MDHEN, CDR2 SYDVKM. CDR3: CASSVGLANNEQFF. Here the CDR3 DNA reads TGTGCCAGCAGTGTGGGACTAGCGAACAATGAGCAGTTCTTC.

The chain employs TRBV7-8 and TRBJ2-5; perhaps TRBD1 as D (5 bases). The CDR3 extends over 14 amino acids. The germline gives CDR1 SGHVS, CDR2 FQNEAQ. V lost 2 bases and J 5 bases, leaving 12 bases between the germline ends. The DNA for the CDR3 is TGTGCCAGCAGCTTATATTCAGGGCGGGAGACCCAGTACTTC. Translating gives CASSLYSGRETQYF. Full variable domain (rest looked up from reference TRBV7-8 and TRBJ2-5): GAGVSQSPRYKVAKRGQDVALRCDPISGHVSLFWYQQALGQGPEFLTYFQNEAQLDKSGLPSDRFFAERPEGSVSTLKIQRTQQEDSAVYLCASSLYSGRETQYFGPGTRLLVL.

The chain has TRBV15 and TRBJ1-3; TRBD1 is a possible D gene (6 bases). The CDR3 runs to 19 residues. CDR1 is LNHNV and CDR2 is YYDKDF in the germline V gene (reference sequence). V dropped 3 bases and J dropped 0 bases, with 21 bases sitting between them. The CDR3: CATSRTGTPTLFSGNTIYF. Here the CDR3 DNA reads TGTGCCACCAGCAGGACCGGGACACCGACCCTCTTCTCTGGAAACACCATATATTTT.

The V call is TRBV7-9, the J call TRBJ2-7, with TRBD1 matching 8 bases. Germline CDR1 reads SEHNR; CDR2 reads FQNEAQ (reference sequence). The V and J ends lost 5 bases and 2 bases, in that order; junction bases with no gene match: 14. CDR3 size: 17 residues. The CDR3 coding sequence is TGTGCCAGCAGCCCACTAAGGAGGACAGGGCCTGCCTACGAGCAGTACTTC. Translating gives CASSPLRRTGPAYEQYF.